This passage covers 9 T cell receptor beta chains from one sample sequenced in a study of shared clonotypes between healthy human individuals (dated by TCRdb to about 2020). CD8 naive samples consisted of CD45RO-negative cells that were positively selected for CCR7, yielding a CD45RA+CCR7+ population without TemRA cells. The library was obtained by the immunoSEQ multiplex PCR assay. Entries here come from immuneACCESS through TCRdb and include only in-frame sequences with V and J called. Some clones fail to appear in such tables; in the studies checked, an unresolved V gene covers under half of the shortfall, and the cause of the remainder is unknown. This sample comprises about 2 million clones, roughly 94% of them detected only once. The ten top clones hold roughly 1.1% of the sample. The sample comprised naive CD8+ T cells sorted from blood. In the paper's terms, the cell subset or site label means: CD45RA+CCR7+. Receptors were obtained from a man younger than 35 in good health.

The chain is built from TRBV2 and TRBJ2-1; 10 positions agree with TRBD2. Germline V CDR1 and CDR2: SNHLY, FYNNEI. The CDR3 covers 15 residues. Trimming took 7 bases from V and 5 from J; bases not matched to a gene: 8. CDR3 sequence: CASTRGLAGDNEQFF. CDR3 DNA: TGTGCCAGCACAAGGGGGCTAGCGGGAGACAATGAGCAGTTCTTC.

The chain uses TRBV4-3 and TRBJ2-1; 8 nucleotides align to TRBD2. The CDR3 contains 16 residues. The germline gives CDR1 LGHNA, CDR2 YSLEER. The V gene end was trimmed by 0 bases and the J gene end by 7 bases; junction bases not matched to a gene: 8. CDR3 region: CASSQDPAGDGNEQFF. The CDR3 nucleotides read TGCGCCAGCAGCCAAGATCCAGCGGGAGATGGTAATGAGCAGTTCTTC.

This sequence joins TRBV4-1 and TRBJ1-4; D gene ambiguous. Germline CDR1 is MGHRA and CDR2 is YSYEKL. Trimming left V 11 bases short and J 0 bases short, with 13 bases between. The CDR3 covers 14 residues. For the CDR3, the DNA is TGCGCCTCCTCAGGAGGTGCAACTAATGAAAAACTGTTTTTT. Its translation: CASSGGATNEKLFF.

This chain joins TRBV7-9 and TRBJ2-1, with TRBD2 matching over 10 bases. The CDR3 length is 18 residues. Germline V lookup: CDR1 SEHNR, CDR2 FQNEAQ (reference sequence). After removal of 5 bases from V and 0 bases from J, the junction contained 10 bases not matched to a gene. Written as DNA, the CDR3 is TGTGCCAGCAGCCCCGTTGGGACTAGCGAACTCTCCTACAATGAGCAGTTCTTC. Its protein product is CASSPVGTSELSYNEQFF.

The V gene is TRBV10-3, the J gene TRBJ2-7, with D uncertain. The CDR3 runs 13 residues. V lost 3 bases and J lost 5, with 11 bases in between. Germline assignment: CDR1 ENHRY and CDR2 SYGVKD. The CDR3 reads CAISERERNEQYF. In DNA, the CDR3 is TGTGCCATCAGTGAAAGGGAAAGGAACGAGCAGTACTTC.

V is TRBV5-1 and J is TRBJ1-1; D unclear. The CDR3 runs 11 residues. Per the germline V gene, CDR1 is SGHRS and CDR2 is YFSETQ. Between the trimmed V and J ends, which lost 3 bases and 4 bases, there was a span of 4 bases. The CDR3 DNA reads as TGCGCCAGCAGCTGGGGCACTGAAGCTTTCTTT. Amino acid sequence: CASSWGTEAFF.

V usage is TRBV7-6 and J usage is TRBJ2-2; 10 positions match TRBD2. V shed 6 bases, J shed 7 bases, and the junction held 8 bases outside the gene matches. CDR1 and CDR2 (germline): SGHVS, FNYEAQ. The CDR3 consists of 15 residues. CDR3 sequence reads: CASSLLAGDGGELFF. DNA for the CDR3: TGTGCCAGCAGTCTTCTAGCGGGAGATGGCGGGGAGCTGTTTTTT.

The sample holds one count of this clone. This sequence joins TRBV6-4 and TRBJ1-6; perhaps TRBD1 as D (5 bases). Germline V gene lookup returns CDR1 MRHNA and CDR2 SNTAGT. V shed 6 bases and J shed 2 bases, with 17 bases lying between them. The CDR3 sequence is 17 residues long. This CDR3 is CASRRTAPGAYNSPLHF. DNA of the CDR3: TGTGCCAGCAGGCGAACCGCTCCGGGGGCCTATAATTCACCCCTCCACTTT.

The chain joins TRBV9 to TRBJ2-5; tentatively, D is TRBD1 or TRBD2 (5 bases each). The germline CDR1 and CDR2 sequences are SGDLS and YYNGEE. The V end lost 0 bases, the J end lost 5 bases, and 17 bases lay between the germline ends. The CDR3 loop spans 16 amino acids. The CDR3 DNA follows: TGTGCCAGCAGCGTAGATGGAGAAGGGGAGACGGAGACCCAGTACTTC. Amino acid sequence: CASSVDGEGETETQYF.